Given below is one T cell receptor (beta chain) in context. Antigen specificity is unknown. Profiled with immunoSEQ multiplex PCR; TCRdb holds only in-frame clones, not every one. The sample contains around 4,100 clones, 20% to 30% of which appear only once. This specimen comes from a study of T cells in localized non-small cell lung cancer. Whole-study findings and limits: Heterogeneity remains possible because sequencing was limited to only one tumor region. Uninvolved neighboring lung showed the greatest T cell clonality, exceeding tumor. With higher T cell density in blood came longer overall survival.

This CDR3 comprises 16 residues. Germline lookup yields CDR1 SGHNT and CDR2 YENEEA. V was shortened by 2 bases and J by 0 bases, with 8 bases between the two germline ends. The rearrangement links TRBV11-3 to TRBJ2-6; D may be TRBD1 (5 bases). The sequences come from lung tumor tissue, collected before any cancer treatment. The clonotype was recovered from a man aged 40 to 69 with stage II lung adenocarcinoma. The CDR3 nucleotides are TGTGCCAGCAGCTTATCCAGGGCCTCTGGGGCCAACGTCCTGACTTTC. This codes for CASSLSRASGANVLTF.